Presented here are 21 T cell receptor beta chains from one specimen sequenced in a study of T-cell memory formation after mild COVID-19. In TCRdb, the 5' RACE reads were re-called with MiXCR into one record per CDR3 protein. The table shows tens of thousands of distinct CDR3 sequences, with roughly 7% occurring only once. The specimen sequenced was PBMCs or a T cell subset sorted from them (not recorded which). All receptors derive from an adult woman who had mild COVID-19 (a few samples of this study predate the infection). Cell type and time point are not known.

Judged by abundance, this clonotype is medium-sized. The chain is built from TRBV6-1 and TRBJ2-2; 7 nucleotides agree with TRBD1. With 2 bases clipped from V and 0 bases from J, the junction kept 3 bases outside the gene matches. The CDR3 has 16 residues. The germline V gene has CDR1 MNHNS and CDR2 SASEGT. The CDR3 protein is CASSERGGANTGELFF. The CDR3 coding sequence is TGTGCCAGCAGTGAAAGAGGGGGCGCGAACACCGGGGAGCTGTTTTTT.

This clonotype was found many times. V gene TRBV18 combines with J gene TRBJ1-1; 7 bases match TRBD1. The CDR3 consists of 13 residues. CDR1 and CDR2 (germline): KGHSH, LQKENI. V dropped 5 bases and J dropped 4; count of bases not matched to a gene: 4. For the CDR3, the DNA is TGTGCCAGCTCAGCAGACAGGGCCACTGAAGCTTTCTTT. Translated: CASSADRATEAFF.

Many counts were recorded for this clonotype. V and J are TRBV25-1 and TRBJ2-3; tentative D call: TRBD2 (6 bases). The CDR3 has 14 amino acids. Trimming shortened V by 2 bases and J by 3 bases, and 9 bases separated the two germline ends. Germline-derived CDR1 and CDR2 are MGHDK and SYGVNS. CDR3 in amino acids: CASSERRGTDTQYF. In DNA form, the CDR3 reads TGTGCCAGCAGTGAAAGGAGGGGTACAGATACGCAGTATTTT.

This clonotype has a count of ten or more. The rearrangement links TRBV9 to TRBJ2-2, with TRBD2 identical over 8 bases. V gave up 2 bases and J gave up 4 bases; unmatched junction bases: 4. The germline V gene has CDR1 SGDLS and CDR2 YYNGEE. CDR3 length: 15 residues. The CDR3 loop is CASSVSGKTTGELFF. The CDR3 coding sequence is TGTGCCAGCAGCGTTAGCGGGAAAACCACCGGGGAGCTGTTTTTT.

This clonotype came up many times. The V call is TRBV5-1, the J call TRBJ2-7; 7 positions agree with TRBD2. Germline V gene lookup returns CDR1 SGHRS and CDR2 YFSETQ. V dropped 0 bases and J dropped 2; count of bases not matched to a gene: 5. The CDR3 has 15 amino acids. The CDR3 sequence: CASSLGPAGTYEQYF. The CDR3 DNA reads TGCGCCAGCAGCTTGGGCCCAGCGGGAACCTACGAGCAGTACTTC.

A few counts support this clonotype. The V and J genes are TRBV12-3 or TRBV12-4 and TRBJ2-3, with TRBD2 as a possible D gene (6 bases). The V and J ends lost 2 bases and 4 bases respectively, with 19 bases between them. The CDR3 has 17 residues. The CDR3 loop reads CASSLPGEWASADTQYF. CDR3 bases: TGTGCCAGCAGTTTACCGGGGGAGTGGGCATCGGCAGATACGCAGTATTTT.

This clonotype was seen repeatedly, ten times or more. This chain links TRBV7-2 with TRBJ2-4; 12 nucleotides line up with TRBD2. Germline trimming cut 4 bases from V and 7 bases from J; bases unmatched to any gene: 8. The CDR3 totals 16 residues. Germline CDR1 reads SGHTA; CDR2 reads FQGNSA. CDR3 in DNA: TGTGCCAGCAGCTCTAGCGGGGGGGGTTCGCTCAACATTCAGTACTTC. Protein sequence: CASSSSGGGSLNIQYF.

Many counts were recorded for this clonotype. The V call is TRBV12-3 or TRBV12-4, the J call TRBJ2-3; the match to TRBD1 covers 9 bases. This CDR3 spans 14 amino acids. V lost 1 base, J lost 8 bases, and 4 bases stayed unmatched. Written as DNA, the CDR3 is TGTGCCAGCAGTTTAGGTACAGGGGGCGTTACGCAGTATTTT. Translating it yields CASSLGTGGVTQYF.

There are a few counts of this clonotype. This chain connects TRBV7-8 to TRBJ1-4, with D possibly being TRBD1 (6 bases). The germline V gene encodes CDR1 SGHVS and CDR2 FQNEAQ. Trimming took 8 bases from V and 0 from J, leaving 19 bases between them. CDR3 length: 17 residues. The CDR3 loop reads CASGKTGGLTTNEKLFF. CDR3 nucleotides: TGTGCCAGCGGAAAGACAGGAGGCTTAACAACTAATGAAAAACTGTTTTTT.

This clonotype was recorded many times. The chain combines TRBV19 with TRBJ1-1, with 8 positions matching TRBD1. Germline loops: CDR1 LNHDA, CDR2 SQIVND (reference sequence). The CDR3 spans 15 residues. The J segment lost 1 base and the V segment lost 5 bases, leaving 6 bases of the junction unmatched. CDR3 in DNA: TGTGCCAGTAGTGTACGGGACAGGTCGAACACTGAAGCTTTCTTT. This gives the protein CASSVRDRSNTEAFF.

This clonotype was counted many times. The V and J genes are TRBV24-1 and TRBJ1-5; D is uncertain. The V and J ends lost 7 bases and 7 bases respectively, with 13 bases between them. Germline-derived CDR1 and CDR2 are KGHDR and SFDVKD. The CDR3 has 13 residues. As DNA, the CDR3 is TGTGCCACCAGCGGAGGGAGTTGGCAGCCCCAGCATTTT. It encodes CATSGGSWQPQHF.

This clonotype was recorded at least ten times. The rearrangement links TRBV12-3 or TRBV12-4 to TRBJ2-3; D is ambiguous. There are 15 residues in the CDR3. V lost 1 base to trimming and J lost 1 base, with 9 bases between them. The CDR3 DNA follows: TGTGCCAGCAGTTTAGAGTTAGGACGCACAGATACGCAGTATTTT. Residues: CASSLELGRTDTQYF.

This clonotype was counted at least ten times. The V gene is TRBV20-1, the J gene TRBJ2-1, with 8 bases matching TRBD2. The CDR3 contains 13 residues. From germline, CDR1 is DFQATT and CDR2 SNEGSKA (reference sequence). The trim removed 6 bases at V and 7 bases at J, leaving 8 bases unmatched. Written as DNA, the CDR3 is TGCAGTGCCCCGGTAGCGGGATTGAATGAGCAGTTCTTC. Amino acid sequence: CSAPVAGLNEQFF.

This clonotype was recorded at least ten times. The chain combines TRBV3-1 with TRBJ2-1; 7 bases match TRBD2. The CDR3 extends over 14 amino acids. Germline CDR1 reads LGHDT; CDR2 reads YNNKEL (reference sequence). V trimming: 4 bases; J trimming: 5 bases; junction bases outside the gene matches: 5. The CDR3 DNA reads TGTGCCAGCAGCCTGGGGGACTACCACAATGAGCAGTTCTTC. Translated: CASSLGDYHNEQFF.

In its sample, this clonotype was seen many times. V is TRBV12-3 or TRBV12-4 and J is TRBJ2-6, with a weak D call TRBD2 (5 bases). V lost 5 bases and J 0 bases, leaving 11 bases between the germline ends. The CDR3 runs 16 residues. Here the CDR3 reads CASSRGSSSGANVLTF. The CDR3, as DNA: TGTGCCAGCAGTCGGGGTAGTAGCTCTGGGGCCAACGTCCTGACTTTC.

The table lists this clonotype with many counts. This sequence joins TRBV6-5 and TRBJ2-1; TRBD1 aligns across 9 bases. The CDR3 spans 15 residues. The V gene end was trimmed by 7 bases and the J gene end by 7 bases; junction bases not matched to a gene: 11. The germline gives CDR1 MNHEY, CDR2 SVGAGI. The DNA of the CDR3 is TGTGCCAGCACAAAGGGACAGGGCAAGCTAAATGAGCAGTTCTTC. Translation: CASTKGQGKLNEQFF.

There are many counts of this clonotype. V is TRBV29-1 and J is TRBJ1-2; 7 bases line up with TRBD1. Germline V gene data show CDR1 as SQVTM and CDR2 as ANQGSEA. There are 14 residues in the CDR3. V lost 6 bases, J lost 4 bases, and 11 bases stayed unmatched. CDR3 sequence: CSVTPGGGPYGYTF. CDR3 in DNA: TGCAGCGTGACCCCGGGAGGGGGCCCCTATGGCTACACCTTC.

At least ten counts were recorded for this clonotype. This sequence joins TRBV3-1 and TRBJ1-1, with D perhaps matching TRBD1 (6 bases). The ends were cut back, 4 bases at V and 1 base at J, with 13 bases in the middle. This CDR3 is 15 amino acids long. Germline assignment: CDR1 LGHDT and CDR2 YNNKEL (reference sequence). The CDR3 sequence is CASSPYRAENTEAFF. The CDR3 nucleotides are TGTGCCAGCAGCCCCTACAGGGCCGAGAACACTGAAGCTTTCTTT.

Many counts were recorded for this clonotype. The V gene is TRBV7-3, the J gene TRBJ1-2, with D hard to call. Germline CDR1 reads SGHTA; CDR2 reads FQGTGA. Trimming pared 6 bases from V and 4 bases from J, leaving 15 bases between. The CDR3 is 14 residues long. In nucleotides, the CDR3 is TGTGCCAGCAGTCCGGGCGGCAGCCTCTATGGCTACACCTTC. Amino acids: CASSPGGSLYGYTF.

This clonotype was found many times. The chain uses TRBV7-2 and TRBJ2-3; 11 bases line up with TRBD2. The V segment lost 5 bases and the J segment 4 bases; nucleotides outside the gene matches: 11. Germline values: CDR1 SGHTA, CDR2 FQGNSA. The CDR3 length is 17 residues. The CDR3 DNA reads as TGTGCCAGCAGCAAGGCCCTAGCGGGAGGTACCGCAGATACGCAGTATTTT. The encoded protein is CASSKALAGGTADTQYF. Full variable domain (outside the CDR3, taken from reference TRBV7-2 and TRBJ2-3): GAGVSQSPSNKVTEKGKDVELRCDPISGHTALYWYRQSLGQGLEFLIYFQGNSAPDKSGLPSDRFSAERTGGSVSTLTIQRTQQEDSAVYLCASSKALAGGTADTQYFGPGTRLTVL.

The V and J genes are TRBV5-1 and TRBJ2-5; 8 bases map to TRBD2. The trim removed 0 bases at V and 0 bases at J, leaving 4 bases unmatched. Germline loops: CDR1 SGHRS, CDR2 YFSETQ. The CDR3 runs to 16 residues. Here the CDR3 DNA reads TGCGCCAGCAGCTTGGGAGTAGCGGGGAACCAAGAGACCCAGTACTTC. Protein: CASSLGVAGNQETQYF.